This entry describes one T cell receptor beta chain. The data stem from a study of blood T cell repertoires in COVID-19. Libraries were prepared by immunoSEQ multiplex PCR; TCRdb keeps only in-frame clonotypes and omits some of them. The sample carries about 210,000 clones, around 90% recorded once. The trim removed 2 bases at V and 6 bases at J, leaving 9 bases unmatched. CDR1 LNHNV and CDR2 YYDKDF come from the germline V gene (reference sequence). This CDR3 region has 15 residues. The receptor's source is a man between 18 and 29 years old with acute COVID-19. The rearrangement uses TRBV15 and TRBJ2-7; 8 bases are shared with TRBD2. The sequencing sample was made of PBMCs or T cells enriched from blood (not recorded which). CDR3 DNA sequence: TGTGCCACCAGCAGAAACGGGACTAGGGATTCCGAGCAGTACTTC. This codes for CATSRNGTRDSEQYF. Full variable domain (outside the CDR3, taken from reference TRBV15 and TRBJ2-7): DAMVIQNPRYQVTQFGKPVTLSCSQTLNHNVMYWYQQKSSQAPKLLFHYYDKDFNNEADTPDNFQSRRPNTSFCFLDIRSPGLGDTAMYLCATSRNGTRDSEQYFGPGTRLTVT.